The clone carrying this TCR beta chain was seen a handful of times. Its antigen is unidentified. TCRdb redid the calling of the RT-PCR reads with MiXCR, one entry per CDR3 protein. The data show around 790,000 distinct CDR3 sequences, with 21% seen just once and roughly 10% held by the top ten. V shed 4 bases and J 7 bases; nucleotides not matched to a gene: 7. Germline V gives CDR1 SGHAT, CDR2 FQNNGV. This CDR3 contains 15 residues. This sample was taken from a study of response to subunit inactivated influenza vaccine. Findings of the study overall: Authors proposed each seasonal influenza vaccination draws in few new T cells.

The receptor was derived from a man aged 50 or older who received an inactivated influenza vaccine. The sample was PBMCs from blood, taken roughly 5 days after vaccination. The V gene is TRBV11-2, the J gene TRBJ2-1; TRBD2 matches at 10 bases. The CDR3: CASSSLAGAGNEQFF. CDR3 nucleotides: TGTGCCAGCAGCTCCCTAGCGGGAGCGGGTAATGAGCAGTTCTTC.